This T cell receptor beta chain was sequenced in a study of beta chain features in type 1 diabetes. Study in general: The study examined around 98,000,000 sorted cells across all samples. Regarding the study as a whole: Type 1 diabetes patients had moderately but significantly shorter TCRB CDR3s in all four CD4+ subsets. Since sequencing was performed on cDNA, cells with high TCR expression could be over-represented.

Every bit of the isolated RNA underwent reverse transcription, so sequencing read expressed TCRB transcripts. Method: immunoSEQ multiplex PCR; TCRdb's copy keeps in-frame clones and lacks some. Here the sample spans hundreds of thousands of clones, over 13% being singletons. Trimming took 3 bases from V and 2 from J; bases not matched to a gene: 9. Germline values: CDR1 MDHEN, CDR2 SYDVKM. CDR3 length: 17 residues. This clone was detected a few times. The antigen is not known. This TCR derives from a man younger than 30 with type 1 diabetes. The sample taken for sequencing was naive CD4+ T cells from blood. The chain carries TRBV28 and TRBJ2-3; 9 positions agree with TRBD2. CDR3 DNA: TGTGCCAGCAGTTTCTCTGGACTAGCGTGGAACACAGATACGCAGTATTTT. Amino acids: CASSFSGLAWNTDTQYF.